The rows below give T cell receptor beta chains drawn from one sample of a study of a mutant IDH1 vaccine in newly diagnosed glioma. These receptors' targets are unknown. The data were produced by immunoSEQ multiplex PCR, yet TCRdb's version contains in-frame clones alone and is incomplete. The table lists about 36,000 clones, roughly 80% of them singletons. The sample in question was peripheral blood mononuclear cells (PBMCs), obtained from a glioma patient whose treatment included an IDH1 peptide vaccine. These receptors all stem from a woman younger than 45 with glioma. Some clones in this sample may be carry-over from other donors' samples. The CDR3 runs from the conserved cysteine through the conserved F or W. D genes are given only for firm matches. Clone sizes are given selectively: once, few, many, or a class where the clone is expanded.

TRBJ2-7 | TRBD1 | TRBV5-1 | NA | TGCGCCAGCAGCAGGGGGACAGGGGGCTACGAGCAGTACTTC | CASSRGTGGYEQYF
TRBJ1-1 | NA | TRBV19 | few | TGTGCCAGTAGTATTGTAACCAACACTGAAGCTTTCTTT | CASSIVTNTEAFF
TRBJ1-2 | NA | TRBV7-2 | NA | TGTGCCAGCAGCCGCACGAGTATTAACTATGGCTACACCTTC | CASSRTSINYGYTF
TRBJ2-7 | TRBD2 | TRBV11-2 | NA | TGTGCCAGCAGCTCTCATAGCGGGAGGGGGAACGAGCAGTACTTC | CASSSHSGRGNEQYF
TRBJ2-7 | TRBD1 | TRBV10-3 | once | TGTGCCATCGGGCAGGGGGCGCGGGAGCAGTACTTC | CAIGQGAREQYF
TRBJ1-2 | NA | TRBV6-4 | NA | TGTGCCAGCAGACAGGATATCAGCTATGGCTACACCTTC | CASRQDISYGYTF
TRBJ2-2 | NA | TRBV4-1 | NA | TGCGCCAGCAGCCAATCTCCAGGGGCACCAGTCGGGGAGCTGTTTTTT | CASSQSPGAPVGELFF
TRBJ2-2 | NA | TRBV7-9 | NA | TGTGCCAGCAGCCTACATACAGGGATCGGGGAGCTGTTTTTT | CASSLHTGIGELFF
TRBJ1-3 | NA | TRBV19 | NA | TGTGCCAGTAGTCGTCCTGGACAGCGGGTGAACACCATATATTTT | CASSRPGQRVNTIYF
TRBJ2-1 | TRBD1 | TRBV10-3 | NA | TGTGCCATCACACCGGGACAGGGGTTCAATGAGCAGTTCTTC | CAITPGQGFNEQFF
TRBJ1-2 | NA | TRBV28 | few | TGTGCCAGCAGTCGACAGACTGGCTACACCTTC | CASSRQTGYTF
TRBJ1-5 | NA | TRBV6-1 | NA | TGTGCCAGCAGTGAAGAACAGGGTCGTCCCAATCAGCCCCAGCATTTT | CASSEEQGRPNQPQHF
TRBJ2-7 | TRBD1 | TRBV5-4 | NA | TGTGCCAGCAGCCCACCGGGACAGGGATACCACGAGCAGTACTTC | CASSPPGQGYHEQYF
TRBJ2-7 | NA | TRBV5-4 | NA | TGTGCCAGCAGCATTGACGTCTACGAGCAGTACTTC | CASSIDVYEQYF
TRBJ1-2 | NA | TRBV5-5 | NA | TGTGCCAGCAGCTTGGCCTGGGGGAGCTATGGCTACACCTTC | CASSLAWGSYGYTF
TRBJ2-7 | NA | TRBV6-5 | NA | TGTGCCAGCAGCCGTGGGACGGGCTACGAGCAGTACTTC | CASSRGTGYEQYF
TRBJ2-7 | TRBD1 | TRBV28 | NA | TGTGCCAGCAGTTGGACAGGGAGCTCCTACGAGCAGTACTTC | CASSWTGSSYEQYF
TRBJ1-5 | NA | TRBV9 | few | TGTGCCAGCCCCGGATCGGAGCAGATATTAAATCAGCCCCAGCATTTT | CASPGSEQILNQPQHF
TRBJ2-7 | TRBD2 | TRBV19 | NA | TGTGCCAGTAGTATAGCTAGCGGAGGCTACGAGCAGTACTTC | CASSIASGGYEQYF
TRBJ2-7 | TRBD2 | TRBV5-6 | NA | TGTGCCAGCAGCCCCACTAGCGGGAGGAGGTACGAGCAGTACTTC | CASSPTSGRRYEQYF
TRBJ1-4 | NA | TRBV11-2 | NA | TGTGCCAGCAGCTCGAAGGGCAGGGGCGGTGAAAAACTGTTTTTT | CASSSKGRGGEKLFF
TRBJ2-3 | NA | TRBV10-1 | NA | TGCGCCAGCCTCTCCGTTGTGAATACGCAGTATTTT | CASLSVVNTQYF
TRBJ2-1 | TRBD1 | TRBV10-3 | once | TGTGCCATCAGTGAGGAGGGGGCGCAGGATGAGCAGTTCTTC | CAISEEGAQDEQFF
TRBJ2-5 | NA | TRBV5-1 | NA | TGCGCCAGCAGCGGGGGGACTGGAGGGTACCAAGAGACCCAGTACTTC | CASSGGTGGYQETQYF
TRBJ2-7 | TRBD1 | TRBV6-5 | NA | TGTGCCAGCAACCCCGGGACAGGGGGCCGGGAGCAGTACTTC | CASNPGTGGREQYF
TRBJ2-5 | NA | TRBV29-1 | NA | TGCAGCGTTGAAGAGGTACTAGATAGTGAGACCCAGTACTTC | CSVEEVLDSETQYF
TRBJ1-4 | NA | TRBV13 | NA | TGTGCCAGCAGCCCCCCCTTGTCAGGCGTGGGTGAAAAACTGTTTTTT | CASSPPLSGVGEKLFF
TRBJ2-4 | NA | TRBV18 | NA | TGTGCCAGCTCACTCCTCCCGGACTCAAGAGCCAAAAACATTCAGTACTTC | CASSLLPDSRAKNIQYF
TRBJ2-5 | TRBD2 | TRBV7-9 | NA | TGTGCCAGCACCTTATCCAGGCTAGCGGTTCAAGAGACCCAGTACTTC | CASTLSRLAVQETQYF
TRBJ2-5 | TRBD1 | TRBV2 | NA | TGTGCCAGCGGCCGAGGGACAGGGACTTTCCAAGAGACCCAGTACTTC | CASGRGTGTFQETQYF
TRBJ2-7 | NA | TRBV29-1 | NA | TGCAGCGCCGCAATGCGGCCCTCGGGCGAGCAGTACTTC | CSAAMRPSGEQYF
TRBJ2-1 | NA | TRBV30 | NA | TGTGCCTCGACGGATTACAATGAGCAGTTCTTC | CASTDYNEQFF
TRBJ1-5 | NA | TRBV7-9 | NA | TGTGCCAGCAGCTTAGGTTACGGGATCAATCAGCCCCAGCATTTT | CASSLGYGINQPQHF
TRBJ1-5 | NA | TRBV27 | NA | TGTGCCAGCAGTAGGGGACTGATGAATCAGCCCCAGCATTTT | CASSRGLMNQPQHF
TRBJ1-2 | TRBD1 | TRBV7-8 | NA | TGTGCCAGCAGCCCCGGACAGGGCTATGGCTACACCTTC | CASSPGQGYGYTF
TRBJ1-3 | NA | TRBV30 | NA | TGTGCCTGGAGTGTACTGAGCTCTGGAAACACCATATATTTT | CAWSVLSSGNTIYF
TRBJ1-3 | TRBD1 | TRBV5-1 | few | TGCGCCAGCAGCCCGGACAGGGGGCCTGGAAACACCATATATTTT | CASSPDRGPGNTIYF
TRBJ2-1 | TRBD2 | TRBV7-2 | medium-sized | TGTGCCAGCAGTGAGCCGGGACTAGCGGGACCTGTTCGGAATGAGCAGTTCTTC | CASSEPGLAGPVRNEQFF
TRBJ1-1 | NA | TRBV7-9 | NA | TGTGCCAGCAGCTTATGGGGGGCGAACACTGAAGCTTTCTTT | CASSLWGANTEAFF
TRBJ1-2 | TRBD1 | TRBV6-4 | NA | TGTGCCAGCAGTGACTCAGGGACAGAGAATGGCTACACCTTC | CASSDSGTENGYTF
TRBJ2-4 | NA | TRBV2 | NA | TGTGCCAGCTCCAAACCGAAGCTAGCCAAAAACATTCAGTACTTC | CASSKPKLAKNIQYF
TRBJ2-7 | TRBD2 | TRBV7-2 | NA | TGTGCCAGCAGCGGGGGTATGGGGGGGTACGAGCAGTACTTC | CASSGGMGGYEQYF
TRBJ1-3 | NA | TRBV14 | NA | TGTGCCAGCAGCCCAACAGGAGAGGGAAACACCATATATTTT | CASSPTGEGNTIYF
TRBJ1-1 | TRBD1 | TRBV30 | few | TGTGCCTGGAGTCCACCGGGACAGGGGGCTAGGGTTACTGAAGCTTTCTTT | CAWSPPGQGARVTEAFF
TRBJ1-1 | NA | TRBV9 | NA | TGTGCCAGCAGCGCCAATCGGGGAGCGGGCACTGAAGCTTTCTTT | CASSANRGAGTEAFF
TRBJ2-5 | NA | TRBV5-1 | NA | TGCGCCAGCAGCTTGGCCCCGGGAATCTTCCCGGAGACCCAGTACTTC | CASSLAPGIFPETQYF
TRBJ2-1 | NA | TRBV15 | NA | TGTGCCACCAGCAGAGATATGACCTCCTTCGGCAATGAGCAGTTCTTC | CATSRDMTSFGNEQFF
TRBJ1-4 | NA | TRBV4-1 | NA | TGCGCCAGCAGCCAAGGGGACACCGGGGAAAAACTGTTTTTT | CASSQGDTGEKLFF
TRBJ1-1 | NA | TRBV19 | NA | TGTGCCAGTAGTATAGACAGTGCATTTGAAGCTTTCTTT | CASSIDSAFEAFF
TRBJ2-3 | NA | TRBV29-1 | NA | TGCAGCGTTGAAGGGACTATAGGTTCGTCGCAGTATTTT | CSVEGTIGSSQYF
TRBJ2-7 | TRBD1 | TRBV7-9 | NA | TGTGCCAGCAGACCAGGGGGCCAGGACGAGCAGTACTTC | CASRPGGQDEQYF
TRBJ1-5 | NA | TRBV6-5 | NA | TGTGCCAGCGGCAAGGGGCCGTACAATCAGCCCCAGCATTTT | CASGKGPYNQPQHF
TRBJ2-5 | NA | TRBV27 | NA | TGTGCCAGCAGTATGGAGACCCAGTACTTC | CASSMETQYF
TRBJ2-7 | NA | TRBV9 | NA | TGTGCCAGCAGCCTTGGGGGACTGGACTACGAGCAGTACTTC | CASSLGGLDYEQYF
TRBJ1-1 | NA | TRBV28 | NA | TGTGCCAGCAGTTTTAGAAGTGAAGCTTTCTTT | CASSFRSEAFF
TRBJ2-5 | NA | TRBV18 | NA | TGTGCCAGCTCACCTCGGGGGAATAAAGAGACCCAGTACTTC | CASSPRGNKETQYF
TRBJ2-5 | TRBD2 | TRBV6-5 | NA | TGTGCCAGCAGTTACGGGACTAGCGGGTATCAAGAGACCCAGTACTTC | CASSYGTSGYQETQYF
TRBJ2-5 | TRBD2 | TRBV7-9 | NA | TGTGCCAGCAGCTTAAATTGGCTAGCGGGATGGTGGGAGACCCAGTACTTC | CASSLNWLAGWWETQYF
TRBJ2-1 | TRBD2 | TRBV19 | NA | TGTGCCACCGACGCGGGGGGAGCGGGTAATGAGCAGTTCTTC | CATDAGGAGNEQFF